This note documents a single TCR beta chain sequence. The data were taken from a study of blood T cell repertoires in COVID-19. At the level of the study: Whether acute or convalescent, the COVID-19 samples came from the United States, Italy and Spain. PBMCs, B-cell-depleted T cells, or T cells provided the cDNA or gDNA that made up the material.

The junction had 10 bases not matched to a gene; V was cut back by 1 base and J by 5 bases. CDR1 is SGHAT and CDR2 is FQNNGV in the germline V gene. The CDR3 sequence is 16 residues long. Per the authors' pipeline: Amplification from reference gene primers served as the basis for estimated nucleated cell counts. Measured with immunoSEQ multiplex PCR; TCRdb has only the in-frame clones, and not every one. That table supplies the V and J calls and clone size; D and trimming were determined from the DNA. The data contain about 170,000 clones, more than 70% of them singletons. The clonotype comes from a woman in her 70s who had recovered from COVID-19. This sequence joins TRBV11-2 and TRBJ2-5, with 7 bases lining up with TRBD1. The sequenced material came from peripheral blood. The CDR3 bases are TGTGCCAGCAGCTTAGCAAGTCCGACAGGGCGGGAGACCCAGTACTTC. It is translated as CASSLASPTGRETQYF.